Sequencing of this TCR beta chain was carried out in a study of T cells in tumors after PD-1 blockade. Method: immunoSEQ multiplex PCR; TCRdb's copy keeps in-frame clones and lacks some. The data hold around 49,000 clones, with over 70% observed a single time. CDR3 length: 14 residues. Germline lookup yields CDR1 MNHNY and CDR2 SVGAGI (reference sequence). V was shortened by 1 base and J by 6 bases, with 9 bases between the two germline ends. Source: PBMCs, taken before anti-PD-1 treatment. The sequence was obtained from a human donor with basal cell carcinoma. This rearrangement joins TRBV6-6 to TRBJ1-4; unclear D gene. CDR3 coding DNA: TGTGCCAGCAGTTACTACAGATCTGATGAAAAACTGTTTTTT. Amino acid sequence: CASSYYRSDEKLFF.